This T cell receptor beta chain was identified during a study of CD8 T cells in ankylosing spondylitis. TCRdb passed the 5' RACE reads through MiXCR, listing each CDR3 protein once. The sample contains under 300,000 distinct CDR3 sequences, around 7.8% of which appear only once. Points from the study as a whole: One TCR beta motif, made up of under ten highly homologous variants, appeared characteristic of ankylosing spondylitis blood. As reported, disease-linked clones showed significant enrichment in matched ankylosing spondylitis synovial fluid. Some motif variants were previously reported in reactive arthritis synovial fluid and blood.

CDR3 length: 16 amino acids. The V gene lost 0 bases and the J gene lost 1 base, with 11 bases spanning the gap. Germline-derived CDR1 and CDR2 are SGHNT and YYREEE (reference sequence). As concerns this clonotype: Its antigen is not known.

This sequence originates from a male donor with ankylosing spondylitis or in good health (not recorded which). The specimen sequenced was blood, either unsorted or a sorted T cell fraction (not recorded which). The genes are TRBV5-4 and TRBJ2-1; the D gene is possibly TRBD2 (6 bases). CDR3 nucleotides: TGTGCCAGCAGCTTGGGTAATAGCGGTTCCTACAATGAGCAGTTCTTC. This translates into CASSLGNSGSYNEQFF.